The subject of this entry is one T cell receptor (beta chain). This specimen belongs to a study of T cells in Graves' hyperthyroidism and ophthalmopathy. It was RNA transcripts that yielded the amplified TCR beta CDR3 regions. First-round RT-PCR targeting the TCR CDR3 was performed with the HTBI primer set. Each CDR3 protein is one row after TCRdb ran MiXCR on the multiplex PCR reads. The sample lists nearly 250,000 distinct CDR3 sequences; more than 20% were seen once. CDR3 length: 15 amino acids. Trimming took 5 bases from V and 6 from J; bases not matched to a gene: 13. Germline lookup yields CDR1 MNHEY and CDR2 SMNVEV (reference sequence).

This clonotype originated in a woman aged 40 to 49 with Graves' ophthalmopathy. J is TRBJ2-7 and V is TRBV27; TRBD1 matches 7 bases. Sequencing input: blood. The CDR3 protein is CASSTNRGPRSEQYF. For the CDR3, the DNA is TGTGCCAGCAGTACCAACAGGGGCCCCCGTAGCGAGCAGTACTTC.